This entry lists 9 T cell receptor beta chains sequenced from one sample in a study of response to subunit inactivated influenza vaccine. TCRdb used MiXCR to reprocess the RT-PCR reads, holding one entry per CDR3 protein. The data show under 800,000 distinct CDR3 sequences, around 13% seen once. This specimen consisted of PBMCs from blood, obtained roughly 15 days before vaccination. The receptors stem from a man in his fifties who received an inactivated influenza vaccine.

The V and J genes are TRBV28 and TRBJ1-4, with D unresolved. V lost 3 bases to trimming and J lost 7 bases, with 15 bases between them. CDR1 and CDR2 from the germline V gene are MDHEN and SYDVKM. CDR3 size: 15 residues. The CDR3 region has the DNA TGTGCCAGCAGTTTTCGGCTAAGTGGTGCTGAAAAACTGTTTTTT. Its protein is CASSFRLSGAEKLFF.

V and J are TRBV25-1 and TRBJ1-2, with a weak D call TRBD1 (6 bases). The germline V gene encodes CDR1 MGHDK and CDR2 SYGVNS. V was shortened by 5 bases and J by 4 bases, with 11 bases between the two germline ends. This CDR3 has 13 residues. The CDR3 sequence: CASSYKGGYGYTF. CDR3 nucleotides: TGTGCCAGCAGTTATAAGGGGGGCTATGGCTACACCTTC.

This clonotype has a handful of counts. The genes are TRBV4-1 and TRBJ2-7, with TRBD1 matching 8 bases. Per the germline V gene, CDR1 is MGHRA and CDR2 is YSYEKL. V lost 1 base and J lost 8; bases outside the gene matches: 10. The CDR3 runs 15 residues. The CDR3 region has the DNA TGCGCCAGCAGCCAAGTAGGACAGGGTAGGGGTCAGCAGTACTTC. This sequence encodes CASSQVGQGRGQQYF.

This clonotype was seen more than once but under ten times. J is TRBJ2-3 and V is TRBV10-3; 9 nucleotides align to TRBD2. The CDR3 spans 14 residues. The V segment lost 11 bases and the J segment 0 bases; nucleotides outside the gene matches: 6. Per germline, CDR1 ENHRY and CDR2 SYGVKD. CDR3 nucleotides: TGTGCCGCATCCGGGACTAGCAGCACAGATACGCAGTATTTT. This gives the protein CAASGTSSTDTQYF.

This clonotype has a count of ten or more. The chain employs TRBV29-1 and TRBJ2-3, with a tentative D call TRBD2 (6 bases). Trimming took off 4 bases at V and 4 bases at J, with 12 bases between the two ends. CDR3 length: 13 residues. Germline CDR1 is SQVTM and CDR2 is ANQGSEA. CDR3 coding DNA: TGCAGCGTTGCTAGGCGGGACGCAGATACGCAGTATTTT. Its protein is CSVARRDADTQYF.

The chain is built from TRBV15 and TRBJ1-5; 7 positions agree with TRBD1. In germline, CDR1 is LNHNV, CDR2 YYDKDF (reference sequence). Trimming took 2 bases from V and 3 from J; bases not matched to a gene: 7. The CDR3 is 16 amino acids. CDR3 coding DNA: TGTGCCACCAGCAGAACACAGGGGAGGGACAATCAGCCCCAGCATTTT. Amino acid sequence: CATSRTQGRDNQPQHF. The entire variable domain, with the rest obtained from reference TRBV15 and TRBJ1-5, is as follows: DAMVIQNPRYQVTQFGKPVTLSCSQTLNHNVMYWYQQKSSQAPKLLFHYYDKDFNNEADTPDNFQSRRPNTSFCFLDIRSPGLGDTAMYLCATSRTQGRDNQPQHFGDGTRLSIL.

This clonotype has just a few counts. The chain recombines TRBV20-1 with TRBJ1-2; 8 positions agree with TRBD1. This CDR3 is 17 amino acids long. With 0 bases clipped from V and 7 bases from J, the junction kept 16 bases outside the gene matches. From germline, CDR1 is DFQATT and CDR2 SNEGSKA (reference sequence). CDR3 in amino acids: CSARDRGTGPLVAGYTF. The DNA of the CDR3 is TGCAGTGCTAGAGATAGAGGGACAGGACCCCTGGTTGCTGGCTACACCTTC.

CDR3 bases: TGCGCCAGCAGCTTGGCCGGGGGGGGTTTCAACGAGCAGTACTTC. As protein: CASSLAGGGFNEQYF. The chain couples TRBV5-1 to TRBJ2-7; the match to TRBD2 covers 8 bases. CDR1 and CDR2 from the germline V gene are SGHRS and YFSETQ. The V gene end was trimmed by 0 bases and the J gene end by 5 bases; junction bases not matched to a gene: 7. This CDR3 has 15 amino acids.

This clonotype was picked up a small number of times. The chain is built from TRBV12-3 or TRBV12-4 and TRBJ2-5, with D tentatively TRBD1 (5 bases). This CDR3 has 14 residues. Deletions cut 1 base from V and 5 bases from J, with 11 bases between. Here the CDR3 DNA reads TGTGCCAGCAGTTTAGGACCCTCAGGGGAGACCCAGTACTTC. Encoded protein: CASSLGPSGETQYF.